Listed here are 13 T cell receptor beta chains from one sample, sequenced in a study of cytomegalovirus exposure and HLA in healthy donors. Primers for the PCR totalled 60 Vbeta and 13 Jbeta. Profiled with immunoSEQ multiplex PCR; TCRdb holds only in-frame clones, not every one. The repertoire consists of about 200,000 clones, with nearly 80% occurring once and the leading ten covering approximately 1.8%. Sequenced input: PBMCs. The receptors derive from a male donor in good health and CMV-seronegative.

The V gene is TRBV5-1, the J gene TRBJ2-5; 10 bases are shared with TRBD2. The end of the DNA aligns better with TRBJ2-7, so the J call may be wrong. This CDR3 is 14 amino acids long. The germline gives CDR1 SGHRS, CDR2 YFSETQ. DNA of the CDR3: TGCGCCAGCACCCGGACTAGCGGAGACTACGAGCAGTACTTC. Its translation is CASTRTSGDYEQYF.

For the CDR3, the DNA is TGTGCCAGCAGTGATTCTAGCGGGAGAGGCTACGAGCAGTACTTC. Protein sequence: CASSDSSGRGYEQYF. The gene calls are TRBV6-1 and TRBJ2-5; 10 nucleotides match TRBD2. The better agreement between TRBJ2-7 and the DNA end casts doubt on the J call. This CDR3 is 15 amino acids long. CDR1 is MNHNS and CDR2 is SASEGT in the germline V gene.

V is TRBV6-5 and J is TRBJ2-5, with no clear D. The end of the DNA aligns better with TRBJ2-7, so the J call may be wrong. The CDR3 is made up of 13 amino acids. The germline gives CDR1 MNHEY, CDR2 SVGAGI. The CDR3 bases are TGTGCCAGCAGCCTCAGTGGGCCCAACGAGCAGTACTTC. As protein: CASSLSGPNEQYF.

Remarks on this clone: This CDR3 is also generated by other DNA sequences in the sample. V is TRBV7-2 and J is TRBJ2-1; D gene unclear. The V end was cut by 3 bases, the J end by 0 bases, with 9 bases between. This CDR3 region has 15 residues. Germline CDR1 SGHTA, CDR2 FQGNSA. CDR3 sequence reads: CASSFVSSSYNEQFF. CDR3 DNA sequence: TGTGCCAGCAGCTTTGTATCGAGCTCCTACAATGAGCAGTTCTTC.

The chain carries TRBV19 and TRBJ1-1; TRBD1 agrees at 7 bases. Trimming took 3 bases from V and 4 from J; bases not matched to a gene: 5. The V gene's germline CDR1 is LNHDA and CDR2 SQIVND (reference sequence). The CDR3 runs to 14 residues. The CDR3 DNA is TGTGCCAGTAGTATCACTAACAGGGGCACTGAAGCTTTCTTT. This sequence encodes CASSITNRGTEAFF.

The V call is TRBV27, the J call TRBJ2-3, with TRBD2 matching 9 bases. The germline gives CDR1 MNHEY, CDR2 SMNVEV (reference sequence). This CDR3 contains 15 residues. Trimming took 4 bases from V and 4 from J; bases not matched to a gene: 6. The CDR3 region is CASSWVAGAPDTQYF. The CDR3 nucleotides are TGTGCCAGCAGTTGGGTAGCGGGAGCCCCAGATACGCAGTATTTT.

The chain couples TRBV7-8 to TRBJ1-1; no reliable D call. This CDR3 is 11 amino acids long. V was shortened by 4 bases and J by 3 bases, with 3 bases between the two germline ends. Germline loops: CDR1 SGHVS, CDR2 FQNEAQ. The CDR3, as DNA: TGTGCCAGCAGCTCAGACACTGAAGCTTTCTTT. The encoded protein is CASSSDTEAFF.

The CDR3 reads CASSAAGTGGNTQYF. As DNA, the CDR3 is TGTGCCAGCAGCGCCGCCGGGACAGGGGGCAATACGCAGTATTTT. The chain joins TRBV7-2 to TRBJ2-3, with 12 bases lining up with TRBD1. The CDR3 covers 15 residues. Germline CDR1 and CDR2: SGHTA and FQGNSA. V was clipped by 5 bases and J by 7 bases; unmatched bases: 7.

This chain connects TRBV5-6 to TRBJ2-1; D call uncertain. V shed 2 bases and J shed 10 bases, with 10 bases lying between them. Germline-derived CDR1 and CDR2 are SGHDT and YYEEEE. This CDR3 is 12 amino acids long. The CDR3, as DNA: TGTGCCAGCAGCTTTGGGCAGCTAGAGCAGTTCTTC. It specifies CASSFGQLEQFF.

CDR3 coding DNA: TGCAGTGCTGGACTTGCGAATACGCAGTATTTT. It yields the protein CSAGLANTQYF. V gene TRBV20-1 combines with J gene TRBJ2-3, with a weak D call TRBD2 (5 bases). This CDR3 has 11 residues. In germline, CDR1 is DFQATT, CDR2 SNEGSKA (reference sequence). Trimming removed 5 bases at V and 7 bases at J, with 10 bases between.

The chain carries TRBV4-2 and TRBJ2-7; D gene ambiguous. The germline CDR1 and CDR2 sequences are LGHNA and YNFKEQ. V was pared by 0 bases and J by 3 bases, with 15 bases between. The CDR3 extends over 16 amino acids. CDR3 bases: TGTGCCAGCAGCCAAGAATTGGAGAGTATGGGCTACGAGCAGTACTTC. Translating it yields CASSQELESMGYEQYF.

The CDR3 DNA reads as TGTGCCAGCTCACCCAACTACGAGCAGTACTTC. Amino acids: CASSPNYEQYF. The V and J genes are TRBV18 and TRBJ2-7; the D is unclear. There are 11 residues in the CDR3. Trimming took off 3 bases at V and 3 bases at J, with 3 bases between the two ends. Germline-derived CDR1 and CDR2 are KGHSH and LQKENI.

The V and J genes are TRBV7-8 and TRBJ2-5, with 9 bases identical to TRBD2. The CDR3 is made up of 12 amino acids. J gave up 13 bases and V 5 bases, and 8 bases lay outside the gene matches. The germline gives CDR1 SGHVS, CDR2 FQNEAQ. The CDR3 spells CASSAVGTSRYF. The DNA for the CDR3 is TGTGCCAGCAGCGCGGTCGGGACTAGCCGGTACTTC.